This TCR beta chain was captured by sequencing in a study of T-cell memory formation after mild COVID-19. Whole-study context: Across donors, TCR clusters were largely donor specific. General study points: Later expanders leaned CD4+, whereas clones that contracted between day 15 and 85 were balanced CD4/CD8. Mostly located in CM and EM were contracting CD4+ clones, with contracting CD8+ clones located in EMRA.

The sample holds a few counts of this clonotype. Its antigen is currently unknown. V lost 6 bases to trimming and J lost 3 bases, with 14 bases between them. Per the germline V gene, CDR1 is MDHEN and CDR2 is SYDVKM. This CDR3 is built from 14 residues. In TCRdb, the 5' RACE reads were re-called with MiXCR into one record per CDR3 protein. The sample includes roughly 280,000 distinct CDR3 sequences, 16% of them seen just once. The J gene is TRBJ1-2, the V gene TRBV28, with a possible D match to TRBD1 (5 bases). Sequencing input: PBMCs or a T cell subset sorted from them (not recorded which). This receptor was taken from a man aged 18-30 years who had mild COVID-19 (a few samples of this study predate the infection). Cell type and time point are not known. The CDR3 nucleotides read TGTGCCAGCAGCCCTATAGGGGACGACTATGGCTACACCTTC. This codes for CASSPIGDDYGYTF.